The 23 T cell receptor beta chains below were found in one sample sequenced in a study of blood T cell repertoires in COVID-19. Assay used: immunoSEQ multiplex PCR; TCRdb lists only in-frame clones, some missing. In the table there are roughly 160,000 clones, 75% to 90% of which are singletons. The sequenced sample consisted of PBMCs or T cells enriched from blood (not recorded which). These receptors were taken from a woman aged 60 to 75 who had recovered from COVID-19.

The chain carries TRBV3-1 (or the pseudogene TRBV3-2) and TRBJ1-6; D perhaps matches TRBD1 (5 bases). The germline V gene has CDR1 LGHDT and CDR2 YNNKEL (reference sequence). The CDR3 is 15 residues long. V lost 3 bases and J 6 bases, leaving 12 bases between the germline ends. CDR3 amino acids: CASSHLTGTNSPLHF. For the CDR3, the DNA is TGTGCCAGCAGCCACCTTACAGGCACTAATTCACCCCTCCACTTT.

This chain's CDR3 is CASSPGQGRDQPQHF. CDR3 in DNA: TGTGCCAGCAGCCCGGGTCAGGGTAGAGATCAGCCCCAGCATTTT. The gene calls are TRBV2 and TRBJ1-5, with D perhaps TRBD1 (5 bases). This CDR3 spans 15 amino acids. Per germline, CDR1 SNHLY and CDR2 FYNNEI. V shed 6 bases and J shed 5 bases, with 17 bases lying between them.

The V gene is TRBV30, the J gene TRBJ2-7, with 9 bases matching TRBD2. CDR3 length equals 13 residues. V dropped 5 bases and J dropped 1; count of bases not matched to a gene: 3. The germline CDR1 and CDR2 sequences are GTSNPN and SVGIG (reference sequence). Here the CDR3 DNA reads TGTGCCTGGCGGCTAGCGGGGTCCTACGAGCAGTACTTC. This translates into CAWRLAGSYEQYF.

In DNA, the CDR3 is TGTGCCAGCAGTGACAGGGGACACAATGAGCAGTTCTTC. Encoded protein: CASSDRGHNEQFF. The V call is TRBV21-1, the J call TRBJ2-1; the table calls TRBD1, which could not be checked here. TRBV21-1 is listed as a pseudogene. The CDR3 totals 13 residues.

This clone was recorded at least ten times. The genes are TRBV4-1 and TRBJ1-1, with D perhaps TRBD1 (5 bases). CDR1 is MGHRA and CDR2 is YSYEKL in the germline V gene. Trimming shortened V by 4 bases and J by 3 bases, and 12 bases separated the two germline ends. The CDR3 is made up of 14 amino acids. CDR3 bases: TGCGCCAGCAGCCTAATTCAGGGTTACACTGAAGCTTTCTTT. Translated, it gives CASSLIQGYTEAFF.

The rearrangement joins TRBV3-1 (or the pseudogene TRBV3-2) to TRBJ2-1; TRBD2 agrees at 13 bases. Germline V gene lookup returns CDR1 LGHDT and CDR2 YNNKEL (reference sequence). The CDR3 loop spans 18 amino acids. The V gene end was trimmed by 1 base and the J gene end by 8 bases; junction bases not matched to a gene: 11. CDR3 protein: CASSQVRLLAGGPYEQFF. In DNA form, the CDR3 reads TGTGCCAGCAGCCAAGTTAGGCTACTAGCGGGGGGGCCCTATGAGCAGTTCTTC.

The CDR3 nucleotides are TGTGCCAGCAGCCCCCCCGACTATGGCTACACCTTC. Encoded protein: CASSPPDYGYTF. The gene calls are TRBV9 and TRBJ1-2; D call uncertain. Germline V gene data show CDR1 as SGDLS and CDR2 as YYNGEE. The CDR3 runs to 12 residues. V gave up 4 bases and J gave up 3 bases, with 7 bases separating them. The complete variable domain, with remaining parts taken from reference TRBV9 and TRBJ1-2, reads DSGVTQTPKHLITATGQRVTLRCSPRSGDLSVYWYQQSLDQGLQFLIQYYNGEERAKGNILERFSAQQFPDLHSELNLSSLELGDSALYFCASSPPDYGYTFGSGTRLTVV.

The chain has TRBV19 and TRBJ2-1, with TRBD1 as a possible D gene (5 bases). There are 14 residues in the CDR3. Trimming left V 5 bases short and J 4 bases short, with 12 bases between. Germline values: CDR1 LNHDA, CDR2 SQIVND (reference sequence). The CDR3 spells CASSLRGKYNEQFF. The CDR3 coding sequence is TGTGCCAGTAGTCTTAGGGGAAAGTACAATGAGCAGTTCTTC.

This chain links TRBV7-6 with TRBJ1-4; unclear D gene. In germline, CDR1 is SGHVS, CDR2 FNYEAQ. Trimming shortened V by 5 bases and J by 3 bases, and 13 bases separated the two germline ends. This CDR3 has 15 residues. The chain's CDR3 is CASSPRGGSNEKLFF. The CDR3, as DNA: TGTGCCAGCAGCCCCCGAGGCGGATCTAATGAAAAACTGTTTTTT.

This chain joins TRBV10-2 and TRBJ2-3; perhaps TRBD1 as D (5 bases). Between the trimmed V and J ends, which lost 7 bases and 5 bases, there was a span of 13 bases. Germline V gene lookup returns CDR1 WSHSY and CDR2 SAAADI. CDR3 length: 13 amino acids. The CDR3 coding sequence is TGCGCCAGCAAAGGGTCAGGGATAGATACGCAGTATTTT. Translating gives CASKGSGIDTQYF.

CDR3 nucleotides: TGTGCCAGCAGCTTATTCGACAGCTTTGGCTCACCCCTCCACTTT. Its protein product is CASSLFDSFGSPLHF. The chain has TRBV11-2 and TRBJ1-6, with D possibly matching TRBD1 (5 bases). Trimming pared 2 bases from V and 10 bases from J, leaving 15 bases between. The CDR3 covers 15 residues. The germline CDR1 and CDR2 sequences are SGHAT and FQNNGV.

This chain connects TRBV2 to TRBJ1-1; perhaps TRBD1 as D (6 bases). V dropped 8 bases and J dropped 1 base, with 11 bases sitting between them. This CDR3 region has 13 residues. Per germline, CDR1 SNHLY and CDR2 FYNNEI. This chain's CDR3 is CASGGSRNTEAFF. CDR3 DNA sequence: TGTGCCAGCGGGGGCTCCCGGAACACTGAAGCTTTCTTT.

The CDR3 nucleotides read TGTGCCAGCAGCGTAGGGAGTGTAGGTGGGTACAATGAGCAGTTCTTC. It specifies CASSVGSVGGYNEQFF. The chain recombines TRBV9 with TRBJ2-1; D is unclear. This CDR3 is 16 amino acids long. The V gene's germline CDR1 is SGDLS and CDR2 YYNGEE. V was clipped by 0 bases and J by 4 bases, with 14 bases between them.

The J gene is TRBJ2-3, the V gene TRBV25-1, with 8 bases lining up with TRBD1. CDR1 is MGHDK, CDR2 SYGVNS, per germline. V dropped 1 base and J dropped 2; count of bases not matched to a gene: 8. The CDR3 contains 17 residues. As DNA, the CDR3 is TGTGCCAGCAGTGAATCCCGGACAGGGCCCTTCACAGATACGCAGTATTTT. Amino acids: CASSESRTGPFTDTQYF.

The chain uses TRBV24-1 and TRBJ1-5, with TRBD1 identical over 8 bases. Germline V gene lookup returns CDR1 KGHDR and CDR2 SFDVKD. Trimming cost V 4 bases and J 11 bases; bases outside gene matches: 3. The CDR3 contains 12 residues. The CDR3 is CATSELTGAQHF. CDR3 DNA: TGTGCCACCAGTGAACTGACAGGGGCCCAGCATTTT.

The rearrangement uses TRBV10-3 and TRBJ1-1, with D uncertain. This CDR3 is 14 amino acids long. Germline-derived CDR1 and CDR2 are ENHRY and SYGVKD. Trimming stripped 3 bases from V and 1 base from J, with 9 bases between. The CDR3 sequence is CAISESAENTEAFF. The DNA for the CDR3 is TGTGCCATCAGTGAAAGCGCAGAGAACACTGAAGCTTTCTTT.

The chain joins TRBV2 to TRBJ1-1; D is unclear. The CDR3 extends over 14 amino acids. V lost 4 bases and J lost 1, with 10 bases in between. In germline, CDR1 is SNHLY, CDR2 FYNNEI. CDR3 loop: CASSARLTNTEAFF. The DNA for the CDR3 is TGTGCCAGCAGTGCACGACTTACGAACACTGAAGCTTTCTTT.

The V gene is TRBV7-2, the J gene TRBJ1-2; 9 bases are a match to TRBD1. Germline assignment: CDR1 SGHTA and CDR2 FQGNSA. Trimming took 5 bases from V and 7 from J; bases not matched to a gene: 11. This CDR3 contains 15 residues. The CDR3, as DNA: TGTGCCAGCAGCCCTTGGGGACAGGGAAAGTCTGGCTACACCTTC. Protein sequence: CASSPWGQGKSGYTF.

The J gene is TRBJ1-2, the V gene TRBV27, with a possible D match to TRBD1 (6 bases). The CDR3 spans 13 residues. Between the trimmed V and J ends, which lost 4 bases and 5 bases, there was a span of 11 bases. From germline, CDR1 is MNHEY and CDR2 SMNVEV (reference sequence). Here the CDR3 reads CASSSSGVYGYTF. As DNA, the CDR3 is TGTGCCAGCAGTTCTTCAGGGGTATATGGCTACACCTTC.

This clone was detected only once. J is TRBJ1-2 and V is TRBV3-1 (or the pseudogene TRBV3-2); the D gene is possibly TRBD1 (6 bases). V lost 1 base and J lost 2, with 11 bases in between. The germline CDR1 and CDR2 sequences are LGHDT and YNNKEL (reference sequence). The CDR3 consists of 15 residues. Here the CDR3 reads CASSQGQGTNYGYTF. The CDR3 DNA reads as TGTGCCAGCAGCCAAGGTCAGGGGACCAACTATGGCTACACCTTC.

J is TRBJ1-1 and V is TRBV12-5; no clear D gene. Germline loops: CDR1 LGHNT, CDR2 FRNRAP. This CDR3 is 14 amino acids long. The V end was cut by 2 bases, the J end by 6 bases, with 13 bases between. The CDR3, as DNA: TGTGCTAGTGGTTTGACCTACGGAGTTTCTGAAGCTTTCTTT. Translation: CASGLTYGVSEAFF.

The sample holds one count of this clone. V and J are TRBV2 and TRBJ2-7, with TRBD1 matching over 8 bases. The junction had 12 bases not matched to a gene; V was cut back by 7 bases and J by 4 bases. Germline lookup yields CDR1 SNHLY and CDR2 FYNNEI. CDR3 length: 15 amino acids. Here the CDR3 reads CASIPERDRLYEQYF. CDR3 DNA: TGTGCCAGCATACCAGAGAGGGACAGGCTGTACGAGCAGTACTTC.

Points on this clone: The same CDR3 arises from other DNA sequences in this sample as well. This chain joins TRBV12-3 or TRBV12-4 and TRBJ2-7; a possible D gene is TRBD2 (5 bases). V lost 4 bases, J lost 4 bases, and 8 bases lay in between. CDR3 length: 12 amino acids. The CDR3 here is CASSYRGYEQYF. Here the CDR3 DNA reads TGTGCCAGCAGTTACCGGGGTTACGAGCAGTACTTC.